Shown below are 8 T cell receptor beta chains from a single sample sequenced in a study of blood T cells in healthy people across ages. A second roughly 7 to 11 cycle PCR used barcoded and J-beta primers. TCRdb used MiXCR to reprocess the 5' RACE reads, holding one entry per CDR3 protein. The table lists 1 million or so distinct CDR3 sequences, roughly a quarter of them singletons, with 0.65% to 0.95% in the top ten. This sample was shared with a second study, whose subject was T cells of mothers and their children.

Material: blood. These receptors all come from a girl aged 2-9 years in good health.

This clonotype was observed a handful of times. V is TRBV7-8 and J is TRBJ2-5; 7 nucleotides agree with TRBD2. The germline V gene has CDR1 SGHVS and CDR2 FQNEAQ. The CDR3 runs to 16 residues. V gave up 1 base and J gave up 1 base; unmatched junction bases: 6. The CDR3 DNA reads TGTGCCAGCAGCTTAGTAACTAGCGTCCTCCAAGAGACCCAGTACTTC. Its translation is CASSLVTSVLQETQYF.

Written as DNA, the CDR3 is TGTGCCAGCAGCTGGATAAGCGGACACATTCAGTACTTC. Its protein is CASSWISGHIQYF. The rearrangement joins TRBV7-3 to TRBJ2-4; weak D call: TRBD2 (5 bases). This CDR3 is built from 13 residues. V dropped 4 bases and J dropped 8 bases, with 12 bases sitting between them. The germline V gene encodes CDR1 SGHTA and CDR2 FQGTGA.

CDR3 residues: CSVAGTSDETQYF. CDR3 in DNA: TGCAGCGTTGCCGGGACAAGTGACGAGACCCAGTACTTC. The chain combines TRBV29-1 with TRBJ2-1; D may be TRBD1 (6 bases). TRBJ2-5 explains the end of the DNA better; the J call may be wrong. The germline gives CDR1 SQVTM, CDR2 ANQGSEA. This CDR3 is built from 13 residues.

This clonotype showed up just a few times. The genes are TRBV9 and TRBJ2-5; D gene uncertain. Judging by the DNA end, TRBJ2-1 fits better; the J call may be wrong. Per germline, CDR1 SGDLS and CDR2 YYNGEE. This CDR3 has 12 residues. The CDR3, as DNA: TGTGCCAGCAGCGTAGAGCAGGATGAGCAGTTCTTC. It codes for CASSVEQDEQFF.

The V gene is TRBV5-4, the J gene TRBJ2-7, with a possible D match to TRBD1 (5 bases). The germline V gene encodes CDR1 SGHNT and CDR2 YYREEE (reference sequence). The CDR3 has 13 residues. Trimming stripped 0 bases from V and 3 bases from J, with 7 bases between. CDR3 sequence: CASSLEQDYEQYF. The CDR3, as DNA: TGTGCCAGCAGCTTGGAACAGGACTACGAGCAGTACTTC. Drawing the rest from reference TRBV5-4 and TRBJ2-7, the complete variable domain is ETGVTQSPTHLIKTRGQQVTLRCSSQSGHNTVSWYQQALGQGPQFIFQYYREEENGRGNFPPRFSGLQFPNYSSELNVNALELDDSALYLCASSLEQDYEQYFGPGTRLTVT.

This clonotype showed up just a few times. This rearrangement joins TRBV25-1 to TRBJ2-5; D uncertain. CDR1 and CDR2 from the germline V gene are MGHDK and SYGVNS. There are 13 residues in the CDR3. Trimming took off 5 bases at V and 5 bases at J, with 12 bases between the two ends. Here the CDR3 DNA reads TGTGCCAGCAGTCCGTTCCTCGGGGAGACCCAGTACTTC. Protein product: CASSPFLGETQYF. Drawing the rest from reference TRBV25-1 and TRBJ2-5, the complete variable domain is EADIYQTPRYLVIGTGKKITLECSQTMGHDKMYWYQQDPGMELHLIHYSYGVNSTEKGDLSSESTVSRIRTEHFPLTLESARPSHTSQYLCASSPFLGETQYFGPGTRLLVL.

The chain recombines TRBV5-1 with TRBJ1-1; possibly TRBD1 for D (5 bases). The V gene lost 7 bases and the J gene lost 3 bases, with 10 bases spanning the gap. CDR3 size: 12 residues. Germline V gives CDR1 SGHRS, CDR2 YFSETQ. The chain's CDR3 is CASGGSDTEAFF. The CDR3 bases are TGCGCCAGCGGGGGTTCGGACACTGAAGCTTTCTTT.

This CDR3 is CASGSDRDGTEAFF. In DNA form, the CDR3 reads TGTGCCAGCGGGTCGGACAGGGACGGCACTGAAGCTTTCTTT. This sequence joins TRBV25-1 and TRBJ1-1, with 8 bases that match TRBD1. There are 14 residues in the CDR3. Germline CDR1 MGHDK, CDR2 SYGVNS. V shed 8 bases and J 4 bases; nucleotides not matched to a gene: 9. The full variable domain, completed using reference TRBV25-1 and TRBJ1-1, is EADIYQTPRYLVIGTGKKITLECSQTMGHDKMYWYQQDPGMELHLIHYSYGVNSTEKGDLSSESTVSRIRTEHFPLTLESARPSHTSQYLCASGSDRDGTEAFFGQGTRLTVV.